The 14 T cell receptor beta chains reported below all come from one sample, sequenced in a study of blood T cell repertoires in COVID-19. Profiled with immunoSEQ multiplex PCR; TCRdb holds only in-frame clones, not every one. The sample has about 180,000 clones, 85% to 90% seen once. The sample comprised PBMCs or T cells enriched from blood (not recorded which). The receptors derive from a middle-aged man who had recovered from COVID-19.

The J gene is TRBJ1-2, the V gene TRBV28, with D possibly being TRBD1 (6 bases). The CDR3 is 15 residues long. Germline V gives CDR1 MDHEN, CDR2 SYDVKM. The V and J ends lost 3 bases and 6 bases respectively, with 17 bases between them. The CDR3 loop is CASSFRGGSYHGYTF. The CDR3 DNA sequence: TGTGCCAGCAGTTTTCGGGGGGGCAGCTACCATGGCTACACCTTC.

V usage is TRBV15 and J usage is TRBJ1-4; no reliable D call. The V end lost 2 bases, the J end lost 3 bases, and 19 bases lay between the germline ends. CDR3 length equals 18 residues. Per germline, CDR1 LNHNV and CDR2 YYDKDF (reference sequence). CDR3 residues: CATSRSRLFPRANEKLFF. The CDR3 DNA reads TGTGCCACCAGCAGATCTCGACTATTCCCGCGAGCTAATGAAAAACTGTTTTTT. The full variable domain, with the rest looked up from reference TRBV15 and TRBJ1-4, is DAMVIQNPRYQVTQFGKPVTLSCSQTLNHNVMYWYQQKSSQAPKLLFHYYDKDFNNEADTPDNFQSRRPNTSFCFLDIRSPGLGDTAMYLCATSRSRLFPRANEKLFFGSGTQLSVL.

The rearrangement links TRBV19 to TRBJ2-3; D unresolved. V was shortened by 5 bases and J by 5 bases, with 5 bases between the two germline ends. The CDR3 loop spans 11 amino acids. Germline CDR1 is LNHDA and CDR2 is SQIVND (reference sequence). Here the CDR3 DNA reads TGTGCCAGTAGTCAGTTAGATACGCAGTATTTT. It translates to CASSQLDTQYF.

The rearrangement joins TRBV2 to TRBJ1-5; 7 nucleotides agree with TRBD1. Germline V gene lookup returns CDR1 SNHLY and CDR2 FYNNEI. Unmatched junction bases numbered 11, after V lost 3 bases and J lost 0 bases. CDR3 length equals 18 residues. CDR3 DNA sequence: TGTGCCAGCAGTGATCAGGGGGTCGGTTGGAATAGCAATCAGCCCCAGCATTTT. As protein: CASSDQGVGWNSNQPQHF. The full variable domain, completed using reference TRBV2 and TRBJ1-5, is EPEVTQTPSHQVTQMGQEVILRCVPISNHLYFYWYRQILGQKVEFLVSFYNNEISEKSEIFDDQFSVERPDGSNFTLKIRSTKLEDSAMYFCASSDQGVGWNSNQPQHFGDGTRLSIL.

This chain connects TRBV9 to TRBJ2-3, with 7 bases identical to TRBD2. V dropped 3 bases and J dropped 1; count of bases not matched to a gene: 8. The CDR3 sequence is 16 residues long. CDR1 SGDLS and CDR2 YYNGEE come from the germline V gene. CDR3 in DNA: TGTGCCAGCAGCGAATTTCCGGGGGGACGCACAGATACGCAGTATTTT. It yields the protein CASSEFPGGRTDTQYF.

The rearrangement links TRBV30 to TRBJ2-7; possible D gene TRBD2, 5 bases. CDR3 length: 14 residues. Between the trimmed V and J ends, which lost 2 bases and 2 bases, there was a span of 13 bases. Per the germline V gene, CDR1 is GTSNPN and CDR2 is SVGIG (reference sequence). DNA of the CDR3: TGTGCCTGGAGTAAAGGACTGCTGACCTACGAGCAGTACTTC. Translated, it gives CAWSKGLLTYEQYF.

This chain links TRBV30 with TRBJ2-2; 9 bases map to TRBD2. Germline assignment: CDR1 GTSNPN and CDR2 SVGIG (reference sequence). J lost 4 bases, V lost 0 bases, and 18 bases had no gene match. The CDR3 length is 20 residues. The CDR3: CAWSVLRGKVSGSGTGELFF. Here the CDR3 DNA reads TGTGCCTGGAGTGTACTAAGGGGGAAGGTTAGCGGGAGTGGCACCGGGGAGCTGTTTTTT.

The CDR3 nucleotides are TGTGCCTGGAGTGTAGGGGTTGAGCAGTACTTC. Residues: CAWSVGVEQYF. The chain employs TRBV30 and TRBJ2-7; TRBD1 might be the D (5 bases). Germline V gene data show CDR1 as GTSNPN and CDR2 as SVGIG (reference sequence). The CDR3 is 11 residues long. Between the trimmed V and J ends, which lost 0 bases and 7 bases, there was a span of 7 bases.

The rearrangement uses TRBV2 and TRBJ1-1; D uncertain. With 11 bases removed from V and 1 base from J, the gap between germline ends came to 11 bases. CDR1 and CDR2 (germline): SNHLY, FYNNEI. There are 12 residues in the CDR3. The chain's CDR3 is CAADEENTEAFF. Here the CDR3 DNA reads TGTGCCGCGGATGAAGAGAACACTGAAGCTTTCTTT.

V gene TRBV19 combines with J gene TRBJ1-1; D perhaps matches TRBD1 (5 bases). Germline CDR1 is LNHDA and CDR2 is SQIVND (reference sequence). Trimming took 3 bases from V and 2 from J, leaving 10 bases between them. CDR3 length equals 14 residues. The CDR3 is CASSIVDSNTEAFF. In nucleotides, the CDR3 is TGTGCCAGTAGTATTGTCGACAGCAACACTGAAGCTTTCTTT.

The chain has TRBV19 and TRBJ2-1; TRBD2 matches 13 bases. The CDR3 runs 23 residues. The trim removed 3 bases at V and 5 bases at J, leaving 25 bases unmatched. The germline gives CDR1 LNHDA, CDR2 SQIVND (reference sequence). The DNA of the CDR3 is TGTGCCAGTAGTATGTTCCCTCGGACTAGCGGGAGTGGCAACCTCCTCGGCGACAATGAGCAGTTCTTC. Its protein product is CASSMFPRTSGSGNLLGDNEQFF.

This clone was detected only a few times. The gene calls are TRBV13 and TRBJ2-2; 13 bases map to TRBD2. The CDR3 sequence is 19 residues long. CDR1 is PRHDT, CDR2 FYEKMQ, per germline (reference sequence). V shed 3 bases and J 2 bases; nucleotides not matched to a gene: 9. In DNA form, the CDR3 reads TGTGCCAGCAGCTTGACTAGCGGGGGGCCAGAATACAACACCGGGGAGCTGTTTTTT. It translates to CASSLTSGGPEYNTGELFF.

This clone was seen a few times. The rearrangement uses TRBV27 and TRBJ2-7; 13 bases line up with TRBD2. The V gene's germline CDR1 is MNHEY and CDR2 SMNVEV (reference sequence). V was clipped by 3 bases and J by 2 bases; unmatched bases: 4. The CDR3 totals 16 residues. CDR3 in DNA: TGTGCCAGCAGTTTGTCGGGACTAGCGGGAACCTACGAGCAGTACTTC. It specifies CASSLSGLAGTYEQYF.

The rearrangement links TRBV14 to TRBJ1-3, with 8 positions matching TRBD1. The CDR3 is 19 residues long. Looked up from germline, CDR1 is SGHDN and CDR2 is FVKESK. V shed 1 base, J shed 0 bases, and the junction held 11 bases outside the gene matches. The CDR3 protein is CASSQGTMRDRLSGNTIYF. CDR3 bases: TGTGCCAGCAGCCAAGGCACCATGCGGGACAGGCTCTCTGGAAACACCATATATTTT.